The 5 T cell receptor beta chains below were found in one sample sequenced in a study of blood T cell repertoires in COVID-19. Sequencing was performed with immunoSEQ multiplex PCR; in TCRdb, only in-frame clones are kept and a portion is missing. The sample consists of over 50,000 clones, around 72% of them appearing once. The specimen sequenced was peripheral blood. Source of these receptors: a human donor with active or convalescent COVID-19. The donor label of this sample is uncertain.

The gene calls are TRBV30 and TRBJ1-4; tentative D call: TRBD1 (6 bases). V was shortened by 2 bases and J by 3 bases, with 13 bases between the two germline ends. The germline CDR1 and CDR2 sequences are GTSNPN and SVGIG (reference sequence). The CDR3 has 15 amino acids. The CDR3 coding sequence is TGTGCCTGGAGTTCTCTGGGGGCGGCTAATGAAAAACTGTTTTTT. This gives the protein CAWSSLGAANEKLFF.

CDR3 DNA sequence: TGTGCCAGCAGTTACTTGGCTGACACTGAAGCTTTCTTT. It codes for CASSYLADTEAFF. The genes are TRBV6-6 and TRBJ1-1; the D is unclear. V was clipped by 1 base and J by 3 bases, with 6 bases between them. Looked up from germline, CDR1 is MNHNY and CDR2 is SVGAGI (reference sequence). This CDR3 has 13 amino acids.

CDR3 sequence reads: CASSARDKGYF. CDR3 sequence (DNA): TGTGCCAGCAGCGCCCGGGACAAGGGGTACTTC. The chain links TRBV9 to TRBJ2-4; D is possibly TRBD1 (6 bases). V shed 3 bases and J shed 15 bases, with 13 bases lying between them. This CDR3 is 11 amino acids long. The germline CDR1 and CDR2 sequences are SGDLS and YYNGEE.

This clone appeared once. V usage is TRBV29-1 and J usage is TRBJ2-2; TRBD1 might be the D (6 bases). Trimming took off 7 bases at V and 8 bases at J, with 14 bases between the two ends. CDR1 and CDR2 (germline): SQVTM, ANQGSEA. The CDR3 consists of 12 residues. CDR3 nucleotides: TGCAGCGGCCTACAGGGCGGGGGGGAGCTGTTTTTT. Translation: CSGLQGGGELFF.

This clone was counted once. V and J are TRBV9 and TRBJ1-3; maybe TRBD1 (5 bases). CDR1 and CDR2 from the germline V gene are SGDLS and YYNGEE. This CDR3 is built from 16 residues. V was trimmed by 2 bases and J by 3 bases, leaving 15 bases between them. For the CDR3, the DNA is TGTGCCAGCAGCGTCAGGGCAGGGTCTGGTGGAAACACCATATATTTT. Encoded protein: CASSVRAGSGGNTIYF. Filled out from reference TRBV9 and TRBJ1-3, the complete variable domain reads DSGVTQTPKHLITATGQRVTLRCSPRSGDLSVYWYQQSLDQGLQFLIQYYNGEERAKGNILERFSAQQFPDLHSELNLSSLELGDSALYFCASSVRAGSGGNTIYFGEGSWLTVV.